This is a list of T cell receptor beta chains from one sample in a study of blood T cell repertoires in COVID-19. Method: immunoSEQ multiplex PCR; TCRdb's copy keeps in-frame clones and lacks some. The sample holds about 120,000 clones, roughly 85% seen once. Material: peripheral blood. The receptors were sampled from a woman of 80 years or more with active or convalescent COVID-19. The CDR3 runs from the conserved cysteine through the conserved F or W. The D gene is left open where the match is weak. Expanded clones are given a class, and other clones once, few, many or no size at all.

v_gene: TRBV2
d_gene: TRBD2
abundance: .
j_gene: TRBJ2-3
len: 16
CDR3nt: TGTGCCAGCACCTTCGGACTAGCGGGAGGAGGGGATACGCAGTATTTT
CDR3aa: CASTFGLAGGGDTQYF

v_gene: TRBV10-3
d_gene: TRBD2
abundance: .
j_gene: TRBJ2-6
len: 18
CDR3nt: TGTGCCATCAGTGGTCCGGGACTAGCGGCCTCTGGGGCCAACGTCCTGACTTTC
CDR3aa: CAISGPGLAASGANVLTF

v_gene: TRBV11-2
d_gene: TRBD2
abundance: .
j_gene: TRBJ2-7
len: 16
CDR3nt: TGTGCCAGCAGACGTAATAGCGGGAGAATATCCTACGAGCAGTACTTC
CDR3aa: CASRRNSGRISYEQYF

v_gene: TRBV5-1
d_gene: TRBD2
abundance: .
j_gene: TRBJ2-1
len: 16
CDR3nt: TGCGCCAGCAGTTTTCTAGCGGGAAACAACTACAATGAGCAGTTCTTC
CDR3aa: CASSFLAGNNYNEQFF

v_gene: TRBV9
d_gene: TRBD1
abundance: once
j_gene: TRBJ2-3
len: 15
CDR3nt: TGTGCCAGCAGCGTCGACAGGGGAAGCACAGATACGCAGTATTTT
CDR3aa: CASSVDRGSTDTQYF

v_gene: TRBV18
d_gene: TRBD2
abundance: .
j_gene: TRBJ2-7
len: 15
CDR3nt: TGTGCCAGCTCACCACCGGGACTAGCATCCTACGAGCAGTACTTC
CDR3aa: CASSPPGLASYEQYF

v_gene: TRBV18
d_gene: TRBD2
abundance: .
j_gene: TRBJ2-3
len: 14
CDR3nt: TGTGCCAGCTCCCCAGGACTAGACGCAGATACGCAGTATTTT
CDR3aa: CASSPGLDADTQYF

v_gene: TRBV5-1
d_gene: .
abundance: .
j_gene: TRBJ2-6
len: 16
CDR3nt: TGCGCCAGCAGCTTGGACGGGAGCTCTGGGGCCAACGTCCTGACTTTC
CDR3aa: CASSLDGSSGANVLTF

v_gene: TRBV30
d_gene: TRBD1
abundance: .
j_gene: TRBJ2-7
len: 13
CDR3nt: TGTGCCTGGAGGCACCGGGACAGGGCTCTTGGGTACTTC
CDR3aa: CAWRHRDRALGYF

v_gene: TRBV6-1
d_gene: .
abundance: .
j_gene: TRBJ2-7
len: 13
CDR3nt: TGTGCCAGCAGTGAAGCCGGGAACTACGAGCAGTACTTC
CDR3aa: CASSEAGNYEQYF

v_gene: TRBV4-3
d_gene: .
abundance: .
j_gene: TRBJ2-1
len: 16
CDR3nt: TGCGCCAGCAGCCAAGGCACCAGGGAACCGTTCCGGGAGCAGTTCTTC
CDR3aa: CASSQGTREPFREQFF

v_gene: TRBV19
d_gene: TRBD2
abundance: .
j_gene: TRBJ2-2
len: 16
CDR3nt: TGTGCCAGTAGTTCTAGCGGGAGGGCGGGCACCGGGGAGCTGTTTTTT
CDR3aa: CASSSSGRAGTGELFF

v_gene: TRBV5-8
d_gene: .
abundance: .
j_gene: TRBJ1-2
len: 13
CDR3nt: TGTGCCAGCAGCTTGGGGGCCGAGAATGGCTACACCTTC
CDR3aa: CASSLGAENGYTF

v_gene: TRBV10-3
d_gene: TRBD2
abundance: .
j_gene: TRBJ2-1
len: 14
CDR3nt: TGTGCCATCAGTGAGCCGACTAGCGGACCTGAGCAGTTCTTC
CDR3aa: CAISEPTSGPEQFF

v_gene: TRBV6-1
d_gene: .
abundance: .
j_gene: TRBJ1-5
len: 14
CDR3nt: TGTGCCAGCAGTGAACAGTATAGCAATCAGCCCCAGCATTTT
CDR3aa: CASSEQYSNQPQHF

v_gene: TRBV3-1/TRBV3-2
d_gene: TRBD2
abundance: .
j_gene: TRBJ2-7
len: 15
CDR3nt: TGTGCCAGCAGCCTCGGACTAGCGGGTTCTGGAGAGCAGTACTTC
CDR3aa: CASSLGLAGSGEQYF

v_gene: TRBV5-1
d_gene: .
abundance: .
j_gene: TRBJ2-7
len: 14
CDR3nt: TGCGCCAGCAGCTGGGCGGGACAGAGCTACGAGCAGTACTTC
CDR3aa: CASSWAGQSYEQYF

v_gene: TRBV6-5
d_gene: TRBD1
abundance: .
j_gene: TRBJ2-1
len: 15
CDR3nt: TGTGCCAGCAGTCAATCCGGGACAGACTACAATGAGCAGTTCTTC
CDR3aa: CASSQSGTDYNEQFF

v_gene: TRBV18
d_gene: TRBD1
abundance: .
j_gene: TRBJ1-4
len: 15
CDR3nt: TGTGCCAGCTCACCCCCGGACAGGGGAGATGAAAAACTGTTTTTT
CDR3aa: CASSPPDRGDEKLFF

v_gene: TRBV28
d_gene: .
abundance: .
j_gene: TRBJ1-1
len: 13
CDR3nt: TGTGCCAGCACCAGGTTTGGGAACACTGAAGCTTTCTTT
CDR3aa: CASTRFGNTEAFF

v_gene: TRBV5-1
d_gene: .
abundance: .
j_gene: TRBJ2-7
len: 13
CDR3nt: TGCGCCAGCAGCTTGGATCCGTTTTACGAGCAGTACTTC
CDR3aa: CASSLDPFYEQYF

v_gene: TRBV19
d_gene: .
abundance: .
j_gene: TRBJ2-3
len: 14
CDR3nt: TGTGCCAGTAGTATTAGCCCTTACACAGATACGCAGTATTTT
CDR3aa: CASSISPYTDTQYF

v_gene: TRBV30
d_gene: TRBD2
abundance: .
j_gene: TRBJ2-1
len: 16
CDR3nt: TGTGCCTGGAGTCCGGGATGGGGACTAGCGGTCAATGAGCAGTTCTTC
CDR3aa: CAWSPGWGLAVNEQFF

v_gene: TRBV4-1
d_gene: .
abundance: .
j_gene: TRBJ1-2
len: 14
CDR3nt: TGCGCCAGCAGCCAAGATAGGTTCCGGGATGGCTACACCTTC
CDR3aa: CASSQDRFRDGYTF

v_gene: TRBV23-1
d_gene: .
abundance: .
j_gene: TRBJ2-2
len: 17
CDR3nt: TGCGCCAGCAGTCAAACGTTTAGGCGGGAGAACACCGGGGAGCTGTTTTTT
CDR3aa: CASSQTFRRENTGELFF

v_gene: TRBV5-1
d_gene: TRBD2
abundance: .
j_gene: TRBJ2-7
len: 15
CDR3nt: TGCGCCAGCAGCTTGCTTTCTAGCGGGATCTACGAGCAGTACTTC
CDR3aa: CASSLLSSGIYEQYF

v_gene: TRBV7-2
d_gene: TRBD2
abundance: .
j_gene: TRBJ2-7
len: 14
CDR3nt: TGTGCCAGCAGACATCGGGGGGAATCCTACGAGCAGTACTTC
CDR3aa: CASRHRGESYEQYF

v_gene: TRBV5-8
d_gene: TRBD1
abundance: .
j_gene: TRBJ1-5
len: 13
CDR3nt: TGTGCCAGCAGCCGGGACAGAAATCAGCCCCAGCATTTT
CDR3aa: CASSRDRNQPQHF

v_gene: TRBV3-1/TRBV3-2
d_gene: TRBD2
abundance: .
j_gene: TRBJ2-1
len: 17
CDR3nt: TGTGCCAGCAGTCAAGAACGGCTAGCGGGCTCCTACAATGAGCAGTTCTTC
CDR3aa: CASSQERLAGSYNEQFF

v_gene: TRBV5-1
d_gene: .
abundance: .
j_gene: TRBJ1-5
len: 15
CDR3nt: TGCGCCAGCAGCTCCGGGACCCTTGCGGGGGAGCCCCAGCATTTT
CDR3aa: CASSSGTLAGEPQHF

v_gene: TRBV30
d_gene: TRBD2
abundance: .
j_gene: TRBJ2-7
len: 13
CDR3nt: TGTGCCTGGGAGACGGGAGGAACCTACGAGCAGTACTTC
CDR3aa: CAWETGGTYEQYF

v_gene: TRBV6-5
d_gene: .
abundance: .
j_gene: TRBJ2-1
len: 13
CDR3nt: TGTGCCAGCAGTTGGGGCAGGGGTAATGAGCAGTTCTTC
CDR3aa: CASSWGRGNEQFF

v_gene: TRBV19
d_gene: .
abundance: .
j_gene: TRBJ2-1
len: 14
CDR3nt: TGTGCCAGTAGCCCCTTAGTATCCTACAATGAGCAGTTCTTC
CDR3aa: CASSPLVSYNEQFF

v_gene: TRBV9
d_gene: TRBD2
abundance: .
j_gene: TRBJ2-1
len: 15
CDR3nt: TGTGCCAGCAGCGTAGGGCTAGCGGGATCGAATGAGCAGTTCTTC
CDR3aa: CASSVGLAGSNEQFF

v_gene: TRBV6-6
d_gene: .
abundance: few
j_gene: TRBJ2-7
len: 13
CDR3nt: TGTGCCAGCAGTTACTCGCCGGGGTGGGAGCAGTACTTC
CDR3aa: CASSYSPGWEQYF

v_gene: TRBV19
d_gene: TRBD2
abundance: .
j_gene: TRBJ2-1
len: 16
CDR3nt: TGTGCCAGTAGTGGGCCTAGCGGGAGGGCCTACAATGAGCAGTTCTTC
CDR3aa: CASSGPSGRAYNEQFF

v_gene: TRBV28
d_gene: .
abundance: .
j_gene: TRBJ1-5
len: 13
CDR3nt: TGTGCCAGCAGTTTAACCAGTAATCAGCCCCAGCATTTT
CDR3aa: CASSLTSNQPQHF

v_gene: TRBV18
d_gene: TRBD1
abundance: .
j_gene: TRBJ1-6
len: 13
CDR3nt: TGTGCCAGCTTAGGGACAGCGAATTCACCCCTCCACTTT
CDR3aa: CASLGTANSPLHF

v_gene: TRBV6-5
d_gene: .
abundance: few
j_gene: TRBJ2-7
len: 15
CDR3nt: TGTGCCAGCAGCCCCATGGGGAGGGGGTCCTACGAGCAGTACTTC
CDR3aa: CASSPMGRGSYEQYF

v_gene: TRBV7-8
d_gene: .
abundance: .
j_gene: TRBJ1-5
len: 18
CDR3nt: TGTGCCAGCAGCCCAGGACGTGGGGGGATGGCGAGCAATCAGCCCCAGCATTTT
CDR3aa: CASSPGRGGMASNQPQHF

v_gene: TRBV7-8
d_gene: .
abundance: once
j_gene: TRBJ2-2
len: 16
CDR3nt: TGTGCCAGCAGCTTCGTGGGGGGATCGAACACCGGGGAGCTGTTTTTT
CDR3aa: CASSFVGGSNTGELFF

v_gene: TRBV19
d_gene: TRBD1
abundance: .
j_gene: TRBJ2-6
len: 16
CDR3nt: TGTGCCAGTAGAGAAAGGGGGCAGGCTGGGGCCAACGTCCTGACTTTC
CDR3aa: CASRERGQAGANVLTF

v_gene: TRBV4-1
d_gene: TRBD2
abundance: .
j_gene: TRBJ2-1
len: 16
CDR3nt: TGCGCCAGCAGCCAAGATTTTGGACTAGCGGCCAATGAGCAGTTCTTC
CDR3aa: CASSQDFGLAANEQFF